Listed below are T cell receptor beta chains from one sample, sequenced in a study of beta chain features in type 1 diabetes. Assay: immunoSEQ multiplex PCR; the TCRdb copy retains only in-frame clones and omits some. This sample yields some 370,000 clones, of which over 9% are seen a single time; about 0.6% belongs to the top ten. The material sequenced was central memory CD4+ T cells from blood. The receptors were sampled from a man aged 30 to 39 with type 1 diabetes. Each CDR3 is given with its conserved first and last residue. D genes are given only for firm matches. Only part of the rows carry a size: once, few, many, or a class if the clone is expanded.

d_call: TRBD1
j_call: TRBJ1-2
cdr3_length: 12
v_call: TRBV28
clone_size: many
cdr3_aa: CACRGLGYGYTF
cdr3_nt: TGTGCCTGCAGGGGGCTGGGCTATGGCTACACCTTC

d_call: TRBD2
j_call: TRBJ2-1
cdr3_length: 17
v_call: TRBV11-1
clone_size: NA
cdr3_aa: CASSLTLAGVSSNEQFF
cdr3_nt: TGTGCCAGCAGCTTAACCCTAGCGGGAGTCTCTAGCAATGAGCAGTTCTTC

d_call: NA
j_call: TRBJ2-2
cdr3_length: 15
v_call: TRBV2
clone_size: NA
cdr3_aa: CASSAQGANTGELFF
cdr3_nt: TGTGCCAGCAGTGCCCAGGGCGCGAACACCGGGGAGCTGTTTTTT

d_call: NA
j_call: TRBJ2-7
cdr3_length: 14
v_call: TRBV7-2
clone_size: few
cdr3_aa: CASSLSAASHEQYF
cdr3_nt: TGTGCCAGCAGCTTAAGCGCAGCTAGCCACGAGCAGTACTTC

d_call: TRBD2
j_call: TRBJ2-3
cdr3_length: 16
v_call: TRBV5-1
clone_size: NA
cdr3_aa: CASSLAGGTHTDTQYF
cdr3_nt: TGCGCCAGCAGCTTAGCGGGAGGGACTCACACAGATACGCAGTATTTT

d_call: NA
j_call: TRBJ1-5
cdr3_length: 13
v_call: TRBV11-1
clone_size: many
cdr3_aa: CASSVSGNQPQHF
cdr3_nt: TGTGCCAGCAGCGTTTCGGGGAATCAGCCCCAGCATTTT

d_call: NA
j_call: TRBJ1-2
cdr3_length: 14
v_call: TRBV18
clone_size: few
cdr3_aa: CASSPLTRENGYTF
cdr3_nt: TGTGCCAGCTCACCACTAACCAGGGAGAATGGCTACACCTTC

d_call: TRBD2
j_call: TRBJ2-7
cdr3_length: 16
v_call: TRBV18
clone_size: many
cdr3_aa: CASSSGTSGSGYEQYF
cdr3_nt: TGTGCCAGCTCATCCGGGACTAGCGGGAGTGGGTACGAGCAGTACTTC

d_call: NA
j_call: TRBJ2-1
cdr3_length: 14
v_call: TRBV28
clone_size: few
cdr3_aa: CASTPYEAYNEQFF
cdr3_nt: TGTGCCAGCACCCCCTACGAGGCCTACAATGAGCAGTTCTTC

d_call: TRBD1
j_call: TRBJ1-4
cdr3_length: 15
v_call: TRBV5-1
clone_size: NA
cdr3_aa: CASSRDRQGGEKLFF
cdr3_nt: TGCGCCAGCAGCCGCGACAGACAGGGTGGTGAAAAACTGTTTTTT

d_call: NA
j_call: TRBJ2-1
cdr3_length: 13
v_call: TRBV7-2
clone_size: NA
cdr3_aa: CASSAGLADEQFF
cdr3_nt: TGTGCCAGCAGCGCGGGACTTGCGGATGAGCAGTTCTTC

d_call: NA
j_call: TRBJ2-7
cdr3_length: 12
v_call: TRBV6-6
clone_size: NA
cdr3_aa: CASSSLSREQYF
cdr3_nt: TGTGCCAGCAGTTCGCTGTCCCGGGAGCAGTACTTC

d_call: NA
j_call: TRBJ2-2
cdr3_length: 14
v_call: TRBV10-2
clone_size: NA
cdr3_aa: CASRNSRDTGELFF
cdr3_nt: TGCGCCAGCAGGAACAGCCGGGACACCGGGGAGCTGTTTTTT

d_call: NA
j_call: TRBJ2-2
cdr3_length: 12
v_call: TRBV13
clone_size: few
cdr3_aa: CASSLRVGELFF
cdr3_nt: TGTGCCAGCAGCCTCCGTGTCGGGGAGCTGTTTTTT

d_call: TRBD2
j_call: TRBJ2-1
cdr3_length: 17
v_call: TRBV10-3
clone_size: NA
cdr3_aa: CAISGTTSGSPYNEQFF
cdr3_nt: TGTGCCATCAGTGGGACCACTAGCGGGAGCCCCTACAATGAGCAGTTCTTC

d_call: TRBD2
j_call: TRBJ2-7
cdr3_length: 19
v_call: TRBV5-1
clone_size: NA
cdr3_aa: CASSLAPSGSTGGRNEQYF
cdr3_nt: TGCGCCAGCAGCTTGGCCCCTAGCGGGAGTACGGGGGGGAGGAACGAGCAGTACTTC

d_call: NA
j_call: TRBJ2-1
cdr3_length: 15
v_call: TRBV19
clone_size: few
cdr3_aa: CASRPLIGSYNEQFF
cdr3_nt: TGTGCCAGTAGACCCCTTATCGGCTCCTACAATGAGCAGTTCTTC

d_call: TRBD2
j_call: TRBJ2-7
cdr3_length: 13
v_call: TRBV6-1
clone_size: few
cdr3_aa: CASSEGGYDEQYF
cdr3_nt: TGTGCCAGCAGTGAGGGAGGGTACGACGAGCAGTACTTC

d_call: TRBD1
j_call: TRBJ2-1
cdr3_length: 17
v_call: TRBV7-2
clone_size: few
cdr3_aa: CASSLGVTGVIYNEQFF
cdr3_nt: TGTGCCAGCAGCTTGGGGGTCACAGGGGTAATCTACAATGAGCAGTTCTTC

d_call: NA
j_call: TRBJ1-1
cdr3_length: 15
v_call: TRBV7-3
clone_size: NA
cdr3_aa: CASSLMGGANTEAFF
cdr3_nt: TGTGCCAGCAGCTTAATGGGGGGCGCGAACACTGAAGCTTTCTTT

d_call: NA
j_call: TRBJ1-2
cdr3_length: 14
v_call: TRBV5-4
clone_size: few
cdr3_aa: CASSLARSFYGYTF
cdr3_nt: TGTGCCAGCAGCTTAGCCCGTAGTTTCTATGGCTACACCTTC

d_call: NA
j_call: TRBJ1-4
cdr3_length: 13
v_call: TRBV6-1
clone_size: NA
cdr3_aa: CASTRGFNEKLFF
cdr3_nt: TGTGCCAGCACTCGAGGGTTTAATGAAAAACTGTTTTTT

d_call: TRBD2
j_call: TRBJ2-3
cdr3_length: 17
v_call: TRBV18
clone_size: few
cdr3_aa: CASSPRGSGSVGDTQYF
cdr3_nt: TGTGCCAGCTCACCCCGCGGTAGCGGGAGTGTGGGAGATACGCAGTATTTT

d_call: NA
j_call: TRBJ2-7
cdr3_length: 12
v_call: TRBV23-1
clone_size: many
cdr3_aa: CASEGESYEQYF
cdr3_nt: TGCGCCAGCGAAGGCGAATCCTACGAGCAGTACTTC

d_call: NA
j_call: TRBJ2-4
cdr3_length: 12
v_call: TRBV28
clone_size: NA
cdr3_aa: CASSLTGNIQYF
cdr3_nt: TGTGCCAGCAGTTTAACAGGGAACATTCAGTACTTC

d_call: TRBD1
j_call: TRBJ1-1
cdr3_length: 16
v_call: TRBV5-1
clone_size: NA
cdr3_aa: CASSRGQGISNTEAFF
cdr3_nt: TGCGCCAGCAGCCGAGGACAGGGGATAAGCAACACTGAAGCTTTCTTT

d_call: TRBD2
j_call: TRBJ2-3
cdr3_length: 17
v_call: TRBV7-7
clone_size: NA
cdr3_aa: CASSLGLAGGHTDTQYF
cdr3_nt: TGTGCCAGCAGCTTAGGGCTAGCGGGAGGCCACACAGATACGCAGTATTTT

d_call: TRBD1
j_call: TRBJ2-7
cdr3_length: 15
v_call: TRBV11-1
clone_size: few
cdr3_aa: CASRQGQELRYEQYF
cdr3_nt: TGTGCCAGCAGACAGGGACAGGAGCTAAGGTACGAGCAGTACTTC

d_call: NA
j_call: TRBJ2-2
cdr3_length: 15
v_call: TRBV5-8
clone_size: NA
cdr3_aa: CASSLNGMNTGELFF
cdr3_nt: TGTGCCAGCAGCTTGAACGGAATGAACACCGGGGAGCTGTTTTTT

d_call: NA
j_call: TRBJ2-7
cdr3_length: 13
v_call: TRBV4-3
clone_size: few
cdr3_aa: CASSQAHMSEQYF
cdr3_nt: TGCGCCAGCAGCCAAGCCCATATGAGCGAGCAGTACTTC

d_call: NA
j_call: TRBJ1-1
cdr3_length: 11
v_call: TRBV30
clone_size: many
cdr3_aa: CAWSRGTEAFF
cdr3_nt: TGTGCCTGGAGCAGGGGCACTGAAGCTTTCTTT

d_call: NA
j_call: TRBJ1-5
cdr3_length: 17
v_call: TRBV10-3
clone_size: NA
cdr3_aa: CAISDAGMSRSNQPQHF
cdr3_nt: TGTGCCATCAGTGATGCAGGGATGAGTAGGAGCAATCAGCCCCAGCATTTT

d_call: NA
j_call: TRBJ1-4
cdr3_length: 12
v_call: TRBV2
clone_size: few
cdr3_aa: CASRTDNEKLFF
cdr3_nt: TGTGCCAGCCGCACAGATAATGAAAAACTGTTTTTT

d_call: NA
j_call: TRBJ1-2
cdr3_length: 10
v_call: TRBV28
clone_size: NA
cdr3_aa: CAVDLYGYTF
cdr3_nt: TGTGCAGTCGACCTCTATGGCTACACCTTC

d_call: TRBD2
j_call: TRBJ2-1
cdr3_length: 16
v_call: TRBV6-5
clone_size: few
cdr3_aa: CASSYLGTSYGNEQFF
cdr3_nt: TGTGCCAGCAGTTACTTGGGGACTAGTTATGGGAATGAGCAGTTCTTC